The T cell receptor beta chain described here comes from a study of siplizumab effects on memory and regulatory T cells. Study-wide points: Alloreactive sequences traceable to unstimulated CD4+ memory cells were significantly reduced by siplizumab. The apparent diversity of naive T cells exceeded that of memory cells, and naive T cells seemed to make a major contribution to the alloresponse.

Regarding this clone: Its antigen is as yet unknown.

Data came from immunoSEQ multiplex PCR; TCRdb stores just in-frame clones and leaves some out. The sample lists 100,000 to 120,000 clones, about 92% occurring once. Germline values: CDR1 MDHEN, CDR2 SYDVKM. The CDR3 is 15 residues long. The trim removed 6 bases at V and 2 bases at J, leaving 6 bases unmatched. The rearrangement joins TRBV28 to TRBJ1-1, with 10 bases identical to TRBD1. Sequences were obtained from CD4+ T cells sorted from blood. The sequence came from a human donor in good health. The CDR3 nucleotides read TGTGCCAGCAGCAACGGACAGGGGGAAAACACTGAAGCTTTCTTT. Translating gives CASSNGQGENTEAFF.